A selection of T cell receptor beta chains follows, all from one sample in a study of neurological immune-mediated disorders. One entry per CDR3 protein, called by TCRdb with MiXCR from the 5' RACE reads. The sample yields roughly 22,000 distinct CDR3 sequences, about 6.2% seen once. Sequencing used CD8+ T cells from blood. The receptors here all came from a man between 18 and 35 years old in good health. Both conserved end residues are part of each CDR3. Fields, in order: J gene, clone size, V gene, D gene, CDR3 DNA, CDR3 protein. A D gene is named only where the DNA matches it firmly. Clone size is stated in some rows and not others, as once, few, many or a class when expanded.

TRBJ2-5 | many | TRBV2 | . | TGTGCCAGCAGTGAGAGATTGGGGGGCCGAGAGACCCAGTACTTC | CASSERLGGRETQYF
TRBJ1-2 | many | TRBV4-1 | . | TGCGCCAGCAGCCAAGACGACAGTCCTACGTTTGTTCCTATCGGCCACACCTTC | CASSQDDSPTFVPIGHTF
TRBJ2-5 | many | TRBV6-2/TRBV6-3 | TRBD1 | TGTGCCAGCAGTTACACAGGGGGCCGAGAGACCCAGTACTTC | CASSYTGGRETQYF
TRBJ1-2 | many | TRBV29-1 | . | TGCAGCGTTGAGCTGGGTAATGGCTACACCTTC | CSVELGNGYTF
TRBJ2-5 | many | TRBV27 | . | TGTGCCAGCAGTTTAACTAACAGGGTCGGTGGGGAGACCCAGTACTTC | CASSLTNRVGGETQYF
TRBJ2-2 | many | TRBV6-5 | . | TGTGCCAGCAGTTACGTCACGACCGGGGAGCTGTTTTTT | CASSYVTTGELFF
TRBJ2-4 | many | TRBV6-5 | TRBD2 | TGTGCCAGCAGTTACTGGATAGCGGGGGGGGAAAACATTCAGTACTTC | CASSYWIAGGENIQYF
TRBJ1-5 | many | TRBV10-3 | . | TGTGCCATCAGCCCCGACAGTAGCAATCAGCCCCAGCATTTT | CAISPDSSNQPQHF
TRBJ1-2 | many | TRBV12-3/TRBV12-4 | TRBD1 | TGTGCCAGCAGTGACTCAGGGGGCGGCTACACCTTC | CASSDSGGGYTF
TRBJ2-7 | many | TRBV20-1 | TRBD1 | TGCAGTGCTAGAAAAGGGACAGCCTCCTACGAGCAGTACTTC | CSARKGTASYEQYF
TRBJ1-2 | many | TRBV16 | . | TGTGCCAGCAGCCCATCAGGGACGGGCTATGGCTACACCTTC | CASSPSGTGYGYTF
TRBJ2-1 | many | TRBV7-8 | . | TGTGCCAGCAGCTTAGCGCAGGGTAATGAGCAGTTCTTC | CASSLAQGNEQFF
TRBJ1-2 | many | TRBV11-1 | . | TGTGCCAGCAGCTTATCCGGGCACTATGGCTACACCTTC | CASSLSGHYGYTF
TRBJ2-7 | many | TRBV7-8 | TRBD2 | TGTGCCAGCAGCCCGGGGGGTTCGTCCGAGCAGTACTTC | CASSPGGSSEQYF
TRBJ1-1 | many | TRBV11-2 | . | TGTGCCAGCAGCTTGGGAGGGTCTGTTTCTGAAGCTTTCTTT | CASSLGGSVSEAFF
TRBJ1-1 | many | TRBV4-1 | . | TGCGCCAGCAGCCAGGGAGCGTCTGAAGCTTTCTTT | CASSQGASEAFF
TRBJ2-1 | . | TRBV30 | TRBD2 | TGTGCCTGGAGTGACACTCCGGTGACTAGCGGGCCTGGGGGGCAGTTCTTC | CAWSDTPVTSGPGGQFF
TRBJ1-1 | many | TRBV6-5 | . | TGTGCCAGCAGTTACCCCTTGGCTGAAGCTTTCTTT | CASSYPLAEAFF
TRBJ1-1 | many | TRBV24-1 | . | TGTGCCACCAGTGATGAACTAGACACGGCTTTCTTT | CATSDELDTAFF
TRBJ1-4 | many | TRBV6-5 | . | TGTGCCAGCAGCCAACGGACAAATGAAAAACTGTTTTTT | CASSQRTNEKLFF
TRBJ2-7 | many | TRBV20-1 | . | TGCAGTGCTAGCCGGGAGCTAGAGGGTCTGAGCGAGCAGTACTTC | CSASRELEGLSEQYF
TRBJ2-7 | many | TRBV6-2/TRBV6-3 | TRBD1 | TGTGCCAGCAGTTACTCGGTCCCGGGACAGGGTTCCGAGCAGTACTTC | CASSYSVPGQGSEQYF
TRBJ1-2 | many | TRBV29-1 | . | TGCAGCGTTGAGCCAGCGCCTCGGGGCTACACCTTC | CSVEPAPRGYTF
TRBJ1-5 | many | TRBV5-6 | TRBD1 | TGCGCCAGCAGCTTCAGCGCGGGACAGTTCAATCAGCCCCAGCATTTT | CASSFSAGQFNQPQHF
TRBJ2-7 | many | TRBV5-6 | . | TGTGCCAGCAGCTTAAGGGTGGGGTACGAGCAGTACTTC | CASSLRVGYEQYF
TRBJ1-2 | many | TRBV24-1 | . | TGTGCCACCAGTTTGGCGGATTTCAGGGGCTACACCTTC | CATSLADFRGYTF
TRBJ1-1 | many | TRBV5-1 | TRBD1 | TGCGCCAGCAGGGGGACAGGGGGGTACGGCACTGAAGCTTTCTTT | CASRGTGGYGTEAFF
TRBJ2-7 | many | TRBV20-1 | . | TGCAGTGCCAACTTTAAGCGATCCGGAGAGCAGTACTTC | CSANFKRSGEQYF
TRBJ2-7 | many | TRBV5-6 | . | TGTGCCAGCCTTCTGCGGGGCGTGCGTCCCTACGAGCAGTACTTC | CASLLRGVRPYEQYF
TRBJ1-1 | many | TRBV5-6 | . | TGTGCCAGCAAATCAAACGTCAAGAACACTGAAGCTTTCTTT | CASKSNVKNTEAFF
TRBJ2-7 | many | TRBV28 | . | TGTGCCAGCAGTCCCCGGGACGGCTCCTACGAGCAGTACTTC | CASSPRDGSYEQYF
TRBJ1-2 | . | TRBV5-5 | TRBD1 | TGTGCCAGCAGCGGAACAGGGGTCGGCTATGGCTACACCTTC | CASSGTGVGYGYTF
TRBJ1-1 | many | TRBV7-9 | . | TGTGCCAGCCTTCGGGGACGGGAGAACACTGAAGCTTTCTTT | CASLRGRENTEAFF
TRBJ1-1 | many | TRBV5-1 | . | TGCGCCAGCAGCTTGGGGGTGGGGAAGAACACTGAAGCTTTCTTT | CASSLGVGKNTEAFF
TRBJ2-3 | many | TRBV12-3/TRBV12-4 | TRBD1 | TGTGCCAGCAGTTTAAGACAGGGAGTAGAAGATACGCAGTATTTT | CASSLRQGVEDTQYF
TRBJ1-1 | many | TRBV7-9 | . | TGTGCCAGCAGCGTGGGGAAAACTGAAGCTTTCTTT | CASSVGKTEAFF
TRBJ2-7 | many | TRBV7-9 | . | TGTGCCAGCAGCTTACCGCAGGGTATTTACGAGCAGTACTTC | CASSLPQGIYEQYF
TRBJ1-1 | many | TRBV12-3/TRBV12-4 | . | TGTGCCAGCAGTTTTCCGGGAACTGAAGCTTTCTTT | CASSFPGTEAFF
TRBJ2-1 | many | TRBV6-5 | . | TGTGCCAGCAGTCCCATTGGCGGGCCGGCAACCGTATACAATGAGCAGTTCTTC | CASSPIGGPATVYNEQFF
TRBJ1-1 | many | TRBV20-1 | TRBD1 | TGCAGTGCTAGAGGGGGACAGGGTTTGGGACCTATGAACACTGAAGCTTTCTTT | CSARGGQGLGPMNTEAFF
TRBJ1-1 | many | TRBV5-6 | . | TGTGCCAGCAGCTTGGTAGGCAGGGGAACTGAAGCTTTCTTT | CASSLVGRGTEAFF
TRBJ2-1 | many | TRBV5-1 | TRBD2 | TGCGCCAGCAGCTTACCGAAAGCGGGGGCCCATAACAATGAGCAGTTCTTC | CASSLPKAGAHNNEQFF
TRBJ2-5 | many | TRBV7-6 | . | TGTGCCAGCAGCCCCCAAGAGACCCAGTACTTC | CASSPQETQYF
TRBJ2-7 | many | TRBV7-9 | TRBD1 | TGTGCCAGCAGCTTAGGTCGGACAGGGATATCCGAGCAGTACTTC | CASSLGRTGISEQYF
TRBJ2-7 | many | TRBV9 | TRBD2 | TGTGCCAGCAGCGTTAGGGCGGGGGGCTCCTACGAGCAGTACTTC | CASSVRAGGSYEQYF
TRBJ1-2 | many | TRBV6-6 | . | TGTGCCAGCAGAGCCTATGGCTACACCTTC | CASRAYGYTF
TRBJ1-5 | many | TRBV20-1 | . | TGCAGTGCTAGAGTCCTAGGGGTGTTCGAGGGATTCTATAGCAATCAGCCCCAGCATTTT | CSARVLGVFEGFYSNQPQHF
TRBJ1-5 | many | TRBV12-3/TRBV12-4 | . | TGTGCCAGCAGTGGGGGCCGGACGGAGAATCAGCCCCAGCATTTT | CASSGGRTENQPQHF
TRBJ2-7 | many | TRBV11-2 | . | TGTGCCAGCAGCTTAGCGGGACCGCCTTACTACGAGCAGTACTTC | CASSLAGPPYYEQYF
TRBJ1-5 | many | TRBV24-1 | . | TGTGCCACCAGTTCTGCTTCCAATCAGCCCCAGCATTTT | CATSSASNQPQHF
TRBJ2-2 | many | TRBV7-9 | . | TGTGCCAGCAGCTCGGGCTACAGGGACACCGGGGAGCTGTTTTTT | CASSSGYRDTGELFF
TRBJ2-7 | many | TRBV7-8 | . | TGTGCCAGCAGCCGTCTGGGGGGGGCAGGTCTCGACGAGCAGTACTTC | CASSRLGGAGLDEQYF
TRBJ2-7 | many | TRBV6-5 | . | TGTGCCAGCAGTTACAGAGGGGAGTCAGGCTACGAGCAGTACTTC | CASSYRGESGYEQYF
TRBJ2-1 | . | TRBV5-8 | TRBD1 | TGTGCCAGCAGCTTGAACAGGGGGCAAAATGAGCAGTTCTTC | CASSLNRGQNEQFF
TRBJ2-7 | many | TRBV29-1 | . | TGCAGCGTTGTTGCGGATTCCTACGAGCAGTACTTC | CSVVADSYEQYF
TRBJ1-5 | . | TRBV6-1 | . | TGTGCCAGCAGCTCCTACAGGAATCAGCCCCAGCATTTT | CASSSYRNQPQHF
TRBJ2-7 | many | TRBV5-1 | TRBD1 | TGCGCCAGCAGCTTGTCCTTCCGGGCGGGACAGGGGATCCACGAGCAGTACTTC | CASSLSFRAGQGIHEQYF
TRBJ1-5 | many | TRBV4-3 | . | TGCGCCAGCAGCACGGGTTACAGAAGCAATCAGCCCCAGCATTTT | CASSTGYRSNQPQHF